Following are 24 T cell receptor beta chains from one sample sequenced in a study of Graves' ophthalmopathy and Graves' hyperthyroidism. Researchers took RNA transcripts and amplified TCR beta CDR3 regions from them. The first round was an RT-PCR with HTBI primers, and the second round was a multiplex PCR. One entry per CDR3 protein, called by TCRdb with MiXCR from the multiplex PCR reads. This sample carries about 240,000 distinct CDR3 sequences, 45% of them seen once, and the ten largest clones take roughly 45%. Source material: peripheral blood. Receptors were obtained from an adult man with Graves' ophthalmopathy.

With respect to this clonotype: One end of the junction does not line up with germline, which may come from a read error. The chain employs TRBV7-7 and TRBJ2-5, with D unclear. The CDR3 consists of 14 residues. Germline V gene data show CDR1 as SSHAT and CDR2 as FNYEAQ (reference sequence). The CDR3 here is CASSLGPAQETQYF. CDR3 in DNA: TGTGCTAGCAGCTTAGGCCCAGCCCAAGAGACCCAGTACTTC.

This clonotype was recorded a few times. The rearrangement uses TRBV20-1 and TRBJ1-6; 7 nucleotides match TRBD1. V was clipped by 7 bases and J by 8 bases; unmatched bases: 8. CDR1 and CDR2 (germline): DFQATT, SNEGSKA (reference sequence). The CDR3 is 13 residues long. CDR3 DNA sequence: TGCAGTGTAACAGGGGCCGTTTATTCACCCCTCCACTTT. It translates to CSVTGAVYSPLHF.

In this sample, this clonotype turned up a few times. The V and J genes are TRBV12-3 or TRBV12-4 and TRBJ2-7; D may be TRBD2 (5 bases). Trimming stripped 3 bases from V and 3 bases from J, with 12 bases between. CDR3 size: 14 residues. The CDR3 DNA follows: TGTGCCAGCAGTTTGGCAGCGAGGGACTACGAGCAGTACTTC. Translation gives CASSLAARDYEQYF.

As regards this clonotype: The junction shows a germline mismatch at one end, possibly a read error. V and J are TRBV7-7 and TRBJ2-2; 8 nucleotides match TRBD1. The germline CDR1 and CDR2 sequences are SSHAT and FNYEAQ (reference sequence). CDR3 size: 15 residues. The CDR3 DNA follows: TGTGCTAGCAGCTTACGGACAGGGAAAACCGGGGAGCTGTTTTTT. Amino acids: CASSLRTGKTGELFF.

V is TRBV20-1 and J is TRBJ1-6; 11 nucleotides line up with TRBD1. Germline CDR1 is DFQATT and CDR2 is SNEGSKA (reference sequence). The CDR3 has 13 residues. For the CDR3, the DNA is TGCGGACAGGGGGCTGCCACCAATTCACCCCTCCACTTT. Protein: CGQGAATNSPLHF.

The chain has TRBV10-1 and TRBJ1-2, with 10 positions matching TRBD1. The V gene end was trimmed by 2 bases and the J gene end by 3 bases; junction bases not matched to a gene: 0. This CDR3 spans 14 amino acids. Germline V lookup: CDR1 WNHNN, CDR2 SYGVQD (reference sequence). The CDR3 DNA reads TGCGCCAGCAGTGAGGACAGGGGGCACTATGGCTACACCTTC. Protein product: CASSEDRGHYGYTF.

The genes are TRBV29-1 and TRBJ2-7; 10 bases line up with TRBD2. The J call could be wrong; TRBJ2-1 is a better fit for the DNA end. Per germline, CDR1 SQVTM and CDR2 ANQGSEA. The CDR3 contains 13 residues. Written as DNA, the CDR3 is TGCAGCGTCGCCCCGGGACTAGCGAATGAGCAGTTCTTC. Its translation is CSVAPGLANEQFF.

CDR3 coding DNA: TGTGCCAGCAGCCAAGGGACAGGGGGTAGCTACGAGCAGTACTTC. Its protein product is CASSQGTGGSYEQYF. The rearrangement links TRBV7-6 to TRBJ2-7, with TRBD1 matching over 11 bases. The CDR3 covers 15 residues. CDR1 and CDR2 from the germline V gene are SGHVS and FNYEAQ. Trimming cost V 5 bases and J 3 bases; bases outside gene matches: 6.

This sequence joins TRBV27 and TRBJ2-7; D call uncertain. The CDR3 contains 14 residues. The germline CDR1 and CDR2 sequences are MNHEY and SMNVEV (reference sequence). The germline V and J ends were trimmed by 5 bases and 2 bases, with 13 bases remaining between them. CDR3: CASSQRYDPYEQYF. CDR3 bases: TGTGCCAGCAGTCAACGATACGACCCCTACGAGCAGTACTTC.

The chain's CDR3 is CASSLVGGQLTYEQYF. Here the CDR3 DNA reads TGTGCCAGCAGCTTAGTCGGGGGGCAACTCACCTACGAGCAGTACTTC. V gene TRBV7-6 combines with J gene TRBJ2-7, with D possibly TRBD2 on 7 matching bases. Trimming shortened V by 1 base and J by 2 bases, and 15 bases separated the two germline ends. The CDR3 runs to 16 residues. CDR1 is SGHVS and CDR2 is FNYEAQ in the germline V gene.

J is TRBJ1-1 and V is TRBV10-3; D is unclear. The V end was cut by 6 bases, the J end by 4 bases, with 9 bases between. This CDR3 comprises 12 residues. Germline V gives CDR1 ENHRY, CDR2 SYGVKD. CDR3 nucleotide sequence: TGTGCCATCAGGGGTGGTTTCACTGAAGCTTTCTTT. Translation gives CAIRGGFTEAFF.

The chain's CDR3 is CSALFGLAGVEQYF. CDR3 DNA: TGCAGTGCCCTTTTCGGGCTAGCGGGAGTTGAGCAGTACTTC. The chain uses TRBV20-1 and TRBJ2-7; 10 bases are shared with TRBD2. The CDR3 consists of 14 residues. In germline, CDR1 is DFQATT, CDR2 SNEGSKA (reference sequence). J gave up 7 bases and V 6 bases, and 12 bases lay outside the gene matches.

A word on this clonotype: A junction end diverges from the germline sequence, so it may reflect a read error. The genes are TRBV7-3 and TRBJ2-7; 7 positions match TRBD1. The germline V gene encodes CDR1 SGHTA and CDR2 FQGTGA. The CDR3 is 15 residues long. The CDR3 DNA sequence: TGCGCCAGCAGCCAAGACAGGGCACTAACCTACGAGCAGTACTTC. This codes for CASSQDRALTYEQYF.

For this clonotype: One base away lies a much larger clone, so this may be a sequencing read error. CDR3 bases: TGTGCCAGCAGCCGGAAAGAGACCCAGTACTTC. Translating it yields CASSRKETQYF. The V call is TRBV5-8, the J call TRBJ2-5; D uncertain. This CDR3 contains 11 residues. V shed 4 bases and J shed 3 bases, with 4 bases lying between them. Germline V gene lookup returns CDR1 SGHTS and CDR2 YDEGEE.

This chain uses TRBV20-1 with TRBJ2-7; D is perhaps TRBD2 (6 bases). V lost 7 bases and J lost 5, with 21 bases in between. Germline lookup yields CDR1 DFQATT and CDR2 SNEGSKA (reference sequence). The CDR3 has 14 amino acids. The CDR3 loop is CSVEERIGGNEQYF. The CDR3 bases are TGCAGTGTTGAGGAGAGGATCGGGGGTAACGAGCAGTACTTC.

V usage is TRBV6-5 and J usage is TRBJ2-7; tentatively, D is TRBD1 (5 bases). The CDR3 length is 15 residues. V dropped 5 bases and J dropped 0 bases, with 14 bases sitting between them. CDR1 is MNHEY, CDR2 SVGAGI, per germline. The CDR3 region has the DNA TGTGCCAGCAGTCAGCCGACAGAGAGCTCCTACGAGCAGTACTTC. The encoded protein is CASSQPTESSYEQYF.

This sequence joins TRBV19 and TRBJ1-1; unclear D gene. This CDR3 contains 15 residues. Germline lookup yields CDR1 LNHDA and CDR2 SQIVND (reference sequence). V lost 6 bases to trimming and J lost 4 bases, with 18 bases between them. For the CDR3, the DNA is TGTGCCAGTAGCGGGTACGCTACGGCATTCACTGAAGCTTTCTTT. Amino acids: CASSGYATAFTEAFF.

V is TRBV7-3 and J is TRBJ2-2, with TRBD1 matching over 8 bases. The germline V gene has CDR1 SGHTA and CDR2 FQGTGA. V was clipped by 0 bases and J by 6 bases; unmatched bases: 9. The CDR3 length is 17 residues. CDR3 coding DNA: TGTGCCAGCAGCTTAACGAGGACAGGGTCAGCGGCCGGGGAGCTGTTTTTT. Its translation: CASSLTRTGSAAGELFF.

V usage is TRBV20-1 and J usage is TRBJ2-7; D might be TRBD2 (5 bases). V was pared by 6 bases and J by 7 bases, with 22 bases between. In germline, CDR1 is DFQATT, CDR2 SNEGSKA (reference sequence). The CDR3 extends over 14 amino acids. The CDR3 nucleotides are TGCAGTGCCCGAACCCGAGGCTCGACGGGGGAGCAGTACTTC. Translating gives CSARTRGSTGEQYF.

This clonotype was seen only a few times. The chain couples TRBV10-3 to TRBJ2-6; no definite D call. The CDR3 has 13 residues. Germline CDR1 is ENHRY and CDR2 is SYGVKD. Trimming stripped 9 bases from V and 0 bases from J, with 6 bases between. CDR3 nucleotide sequence: TGTGCCATTTTACTCTCTGGGGCCAACGTCCTGACTTTC. Amino acid sequence: CAILLSGANVLTF.

This rearrangement joins TRBV19 to TRBJ1-2; unclear D gene. The CDR3 runs 13 residues. CDR1 is LNHDA and CDR2 is SQIVND in the germline V gene (reference sequence). V was pared by 2 bases and J by 2 bases, with 6 bases between. The CDR3 region is CASSISRNYGYTF. In DNA, the CDR3 is TGTGCCAGTAGTATAAGCAGGAACTATGGCTACACCTTC.

There are a few counts of this clonotype. The chain is built from TRBV7-9 and TRBJ1-1; 7 bases line up with TRBD1. Germline CDR1 reads SEHNR; CDR2 reads FQNEAQ (reference sequence). The CDR3 consists of 15 residues. With 6 bases clipped from V and 1 base from J, the junction kept 8 bases outside the gene matches. CDR3 sequence reads: CASRLTGNPNTEAFF. The CDR3 DNA is TGTGCCAGCAGATTGACAGGGAATCCGAACACTGAAGCTTTCTTT.

Only a few counts were recorded for this clonotype. Sequence at one end of the junction differs from germline and may be a read error. This CDR3 is CASSTLPGGRTGELYF. The CDR3 bases are TGTGCCAGCAGCACCCTTCCAGGGGGAAGGACCGGGGAGCTGTACTTC. The gene calls are TRBV12-3 or TRBV12-4 and TRBJ2-7, with 7 nucleotides matching TRBD1. The CDR3 extends over 16 amino acids.

The chain carries TRBV6-1 and TRBJ1-5, with D unresolved. The germline V gene has CDR1 MNHNS and CDR2 SASEGT. Trimming shortened V by 2 bases and J by 5 bases, and 13 bases separated the two germline ends. This CDR3 contains 15 residues. The CDR3 is CASSEHGPRYQPQHF. In DNA form, the CDR3 reads TGTGCCAGCAGTGAACATGGACCTCGATATCAGCCCCAGCATTTT.